This is a list of T cell receptor beta chains from one sample in a study of CD8 T cells in Susac syndrome. TCRdb fed the immunoSEQ multiplex PCR reads into MiXCR, producing one record per CDR3 protein. This sample carries approximately 190,000 distinct CDR3 sequences, more than 85% of them seen once, and the ten largest clones take 0.075% to 0.095%. The sequencing input was CD4+ T cells from PBMCs. These receptors all come from a human donor with Susac syndrome. The CDR3 runs from the conserved cysteine through the conserved F or W. Only part of the rows carry a size: once, few, many, or a class if the clone is expanded.

j_gene | abundance | v_gene | CDR3aa
TRBJ2-5 | - | TRBV5-1 | CASSLGQTQETQYF
TRBJ2-7 | once | TRBV20-1 | CSATKRTGVYEQYF
TRBJ2-5 | - | TRBV18 | CASSPPSLRETQYF
TRBJ2-2 | - | TRBV6-5 | CASSYSDPKNTGELFF
TRBJ2-1 | once | TRBV4-1 | CASSQDSQGEQFF
TRBJ2-1 | once | TRBV28 | CASSLLAGTGWGNNEQFF
TRBJ2-2 | - | TRBV5-1 | CASSLGGIPGELFF
TRBJ2-1 | - | TRBV9 | CASSVGGEGGREQFF
TRBJ2-6 | - | TRBV6-2/TRBV6-3 | CASVSGGNSGANVLTF
TRBJ2-1 | - | TRBV19 | CASSWTGVPNEQFF
TRBJ2-5 | - | TRBV14 | CASRLAAQETQYF
TRBJ2-7 | - | TRBV28 | CASIKGTSYEQYF
TRBJ2-1 | - | TRBV20-1 | CSVGASDGRKQFF
TRBJ2-3 | - | TRBV5-1 | CASSLEVAGGPSTDTQYF
TRBJ1-2 | - | TRBV4-1 | CASSQVATGNYGYTF